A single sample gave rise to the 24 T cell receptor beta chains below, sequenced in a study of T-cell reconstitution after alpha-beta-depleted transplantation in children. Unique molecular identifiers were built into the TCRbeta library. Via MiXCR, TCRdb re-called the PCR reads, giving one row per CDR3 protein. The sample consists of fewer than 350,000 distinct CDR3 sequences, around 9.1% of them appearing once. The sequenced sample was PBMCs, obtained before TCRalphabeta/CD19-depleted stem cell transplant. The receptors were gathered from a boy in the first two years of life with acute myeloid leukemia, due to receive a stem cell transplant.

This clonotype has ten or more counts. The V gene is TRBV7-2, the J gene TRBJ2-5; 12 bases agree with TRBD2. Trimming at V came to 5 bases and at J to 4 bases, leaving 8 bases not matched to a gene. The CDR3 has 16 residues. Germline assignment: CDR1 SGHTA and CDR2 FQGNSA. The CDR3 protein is CASSPGRLAGAETQYF. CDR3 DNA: TGTGCCAGCAGCCCCGGAAGACTAGCGGGGGCAGAGACCCAGTACTTC.

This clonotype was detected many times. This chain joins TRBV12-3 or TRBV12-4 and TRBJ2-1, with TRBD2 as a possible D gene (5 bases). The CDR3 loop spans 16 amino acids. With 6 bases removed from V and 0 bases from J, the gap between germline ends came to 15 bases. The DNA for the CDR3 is TGTGCCAGCAGCGGACTGGCGTCTAGCTCCTACAATGAGCAGTTCTTC. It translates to CASSGLASSSYNEQFF.

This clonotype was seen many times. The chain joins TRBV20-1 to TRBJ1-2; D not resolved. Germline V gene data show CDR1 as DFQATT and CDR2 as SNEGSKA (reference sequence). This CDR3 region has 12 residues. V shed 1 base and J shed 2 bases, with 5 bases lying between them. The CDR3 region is CSARVENYGYTF. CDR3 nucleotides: TGCAGTGCTAGAGTTGAGAACTATGGCTACACCTTC.

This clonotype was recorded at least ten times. The CDR3 protein is CASSLGGPWQPQHF. DNA of the CDR3: TGCGCCAGCAGCTTGGGAGGCCCGTGGCAGCCCCAGCATTTT. The V gene is TRBV5-1, the J gene TRBJ1-5; D gene uncertain. The CDR3 runs to 14 residues. V lost 0 bases to trimming and J lost 7 bases, with 11 bases between them. CDR1 and CDR2 (germline): SGHRS, YFSETQ.

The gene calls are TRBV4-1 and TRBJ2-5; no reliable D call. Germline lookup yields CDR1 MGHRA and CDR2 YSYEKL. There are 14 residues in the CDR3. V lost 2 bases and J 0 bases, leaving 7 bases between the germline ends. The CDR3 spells CASSQRSHQETQYF. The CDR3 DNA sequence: TGCGCCAGCAGCCAAAGAAGCCACCAAGAGACCCAGTACTTC.

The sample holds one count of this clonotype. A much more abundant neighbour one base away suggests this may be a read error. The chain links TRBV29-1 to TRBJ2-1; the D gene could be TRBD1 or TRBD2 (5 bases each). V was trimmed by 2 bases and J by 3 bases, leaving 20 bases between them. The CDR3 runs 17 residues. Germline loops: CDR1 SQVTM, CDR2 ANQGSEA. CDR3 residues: CSVERGPSTRVYNEQFF. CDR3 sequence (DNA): TGCAGCGTTGAACGGGGACCCTCTACCCGTGTCTACAATGAGCAGTTCTTC.

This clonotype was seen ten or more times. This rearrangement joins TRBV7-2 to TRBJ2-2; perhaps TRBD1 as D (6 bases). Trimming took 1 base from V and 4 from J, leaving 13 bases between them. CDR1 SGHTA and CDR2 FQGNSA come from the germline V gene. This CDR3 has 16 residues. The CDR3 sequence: CASSLGWGLATGELFF. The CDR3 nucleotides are TGTGCCAGCAGCTTAGGCTGGGGGCTAGCCACCGGGGAGCTGTTTTTT.

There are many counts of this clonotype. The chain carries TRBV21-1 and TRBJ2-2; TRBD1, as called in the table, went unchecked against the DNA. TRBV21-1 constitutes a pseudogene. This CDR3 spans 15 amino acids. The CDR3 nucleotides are TGTGCCAGCAGCAGGCCGACAGGCCCCACCGGGGAGCTGTTTTTT. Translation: CASSRPTGPTGELFF.

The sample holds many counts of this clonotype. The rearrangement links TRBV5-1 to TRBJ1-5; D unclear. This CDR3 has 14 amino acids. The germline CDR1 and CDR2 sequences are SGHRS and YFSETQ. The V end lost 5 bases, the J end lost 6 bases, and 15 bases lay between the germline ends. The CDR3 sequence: CASSAGPEGQPQHF. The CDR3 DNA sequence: TGCGCCAGCAGTGCGGGTCCGGAGGGTCAGCCCCAGCATTTT.

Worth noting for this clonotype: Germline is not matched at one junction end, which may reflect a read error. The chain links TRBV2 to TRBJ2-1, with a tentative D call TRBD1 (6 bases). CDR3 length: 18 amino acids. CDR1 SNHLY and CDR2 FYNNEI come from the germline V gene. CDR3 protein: CASNGGLSSLFRYNEQLF. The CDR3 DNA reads TGTGCCAGCAATGGGGGCCTTAGCTCTCTTTTCCGCTACAATGAGCAGCTCTTC.

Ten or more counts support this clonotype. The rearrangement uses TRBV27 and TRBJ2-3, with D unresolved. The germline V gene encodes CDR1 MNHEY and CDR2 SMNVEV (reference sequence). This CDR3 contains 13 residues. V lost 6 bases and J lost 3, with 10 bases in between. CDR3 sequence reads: CASRGLVTDTQYF. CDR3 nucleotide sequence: TGTGCCAGCAGAGGGCTAGTTACAGATACGCAGTATTTT.

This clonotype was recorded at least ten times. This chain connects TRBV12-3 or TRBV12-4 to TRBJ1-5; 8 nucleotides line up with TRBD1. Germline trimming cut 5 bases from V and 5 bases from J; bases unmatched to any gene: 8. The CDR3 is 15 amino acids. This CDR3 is CASSRQGLSDQPQHF. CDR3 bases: TGTGCCAGCAGTCGACAGGGGCTCTCAGATCAGCCCCAGCATTTT.

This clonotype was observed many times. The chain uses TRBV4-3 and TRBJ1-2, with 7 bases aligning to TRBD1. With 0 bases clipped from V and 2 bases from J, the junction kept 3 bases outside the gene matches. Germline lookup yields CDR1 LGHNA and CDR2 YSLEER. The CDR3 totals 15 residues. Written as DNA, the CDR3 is TGCGCCAGCAGCCAAGATCCAGGGGGGAACTATGGCTACACCTTC. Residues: CASSQDPGGNYGYTF.

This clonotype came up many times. The CDR3, as DNA: TGTGCCAGCAGTTCGGCAGGGCTTGAGCAGTTCTTC. Its translation: CASSSAGLEQFF. The chain uses TRBV12-3 or TRBV12-4 and TRBJ2-1; possible D gene TRBD1, 5 bases. The CDR3 spans 12 residues. V was cut by 4 bases and J by 9 bases, with 10 bases left in between.

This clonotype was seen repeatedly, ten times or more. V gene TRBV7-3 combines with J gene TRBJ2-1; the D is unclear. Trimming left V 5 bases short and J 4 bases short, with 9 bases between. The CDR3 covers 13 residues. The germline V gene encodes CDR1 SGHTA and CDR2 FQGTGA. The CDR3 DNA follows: TGTGCCAGCAGCCCATCCCATTACAATGAGCAGTTCTTC. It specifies CASSPSHYNEQFF.

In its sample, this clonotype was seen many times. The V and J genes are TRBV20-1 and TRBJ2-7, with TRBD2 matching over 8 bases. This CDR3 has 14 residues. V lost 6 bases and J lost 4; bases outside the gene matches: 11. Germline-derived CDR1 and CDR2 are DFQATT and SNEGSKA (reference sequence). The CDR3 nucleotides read TGCAGTGCCATATCGTCGGGGGGGCGGTACGAGCAGTACTTC. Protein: CSAISSGGRYEQYF.

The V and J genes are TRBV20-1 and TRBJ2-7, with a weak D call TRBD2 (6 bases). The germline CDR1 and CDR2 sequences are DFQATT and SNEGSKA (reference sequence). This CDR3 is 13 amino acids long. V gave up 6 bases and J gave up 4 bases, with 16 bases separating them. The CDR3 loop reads CSAPTRASYEQYF. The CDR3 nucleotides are TGCAGTGCCCCGACTAGGGCCTCTTACGAGCAGTACTTC.

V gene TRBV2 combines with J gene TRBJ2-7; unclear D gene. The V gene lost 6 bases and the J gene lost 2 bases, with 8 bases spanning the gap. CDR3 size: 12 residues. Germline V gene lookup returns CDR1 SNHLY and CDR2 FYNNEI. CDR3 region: CASRYDPYEQYF. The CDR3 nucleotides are TGTGCCAGCAGATACGACCCCTACGAGCAGTACTTC.

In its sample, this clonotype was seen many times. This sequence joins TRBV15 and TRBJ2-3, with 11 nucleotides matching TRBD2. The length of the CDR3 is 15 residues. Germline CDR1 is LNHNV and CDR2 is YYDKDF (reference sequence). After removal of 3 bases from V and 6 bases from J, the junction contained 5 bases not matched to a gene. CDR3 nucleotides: TGTGCCACCAGCAGGACTAGCGGGATACCGGATACGCAGTATTTT. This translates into CATSRTSGIPDTQYF. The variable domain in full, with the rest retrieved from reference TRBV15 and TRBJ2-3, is DAMVIQNPRYQVTQFGKPVTLSCSQTLNHNVMYWYQQKSSQAPKLLFHYYDKDFNNEADTPDNFQSRRPNTSFCFLDIRSPGLGDTAMYLCATSRTSGIPDTQYFGPGTRLTVL.

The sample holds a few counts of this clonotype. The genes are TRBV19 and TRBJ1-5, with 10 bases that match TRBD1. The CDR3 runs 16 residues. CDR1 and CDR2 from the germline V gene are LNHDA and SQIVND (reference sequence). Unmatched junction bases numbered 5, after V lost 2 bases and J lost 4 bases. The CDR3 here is CASSIPTGGRNQPQHF. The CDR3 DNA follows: TGTGCCAGTAGTATACCGACAGGGGGCAGGAATCAGCCCCAGCATTTT.

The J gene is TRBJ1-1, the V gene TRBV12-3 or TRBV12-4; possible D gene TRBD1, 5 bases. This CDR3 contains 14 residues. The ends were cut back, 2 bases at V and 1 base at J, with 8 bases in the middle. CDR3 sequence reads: CASSLTDRNTEAFF. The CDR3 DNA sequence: TGTGCCAGCAGTTTAACCGACAGGAACACTGAAGCTTTCTTT.

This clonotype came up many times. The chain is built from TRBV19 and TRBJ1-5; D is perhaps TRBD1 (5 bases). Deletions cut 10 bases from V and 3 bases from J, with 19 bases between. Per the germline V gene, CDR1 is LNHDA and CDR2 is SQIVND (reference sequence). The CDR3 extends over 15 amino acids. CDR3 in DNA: TGTGCCACCCAGACCGGGGCCGCCTACAATCAGCCCCAGCATTTT. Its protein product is CATQTGAAYNQPQHF. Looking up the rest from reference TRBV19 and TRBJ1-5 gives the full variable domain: DGGITQSPKYLFRKEGQNVTLSCEQNLNHDAMYWYRQDPGQGLRLIYYSQIVNDFQKGDIAEGYSVSREKKESFPLTVTSAQKNPTAFYLCATQTGAAYNQPQHFGDGTRLSIL.

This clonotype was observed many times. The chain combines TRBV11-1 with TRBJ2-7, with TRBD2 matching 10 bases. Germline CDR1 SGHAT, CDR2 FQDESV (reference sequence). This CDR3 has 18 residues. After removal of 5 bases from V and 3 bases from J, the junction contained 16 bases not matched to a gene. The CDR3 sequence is CASSPQGASGGSHYEQYF. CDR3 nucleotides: TGTGCCAGCAGCCCTCAGGGGGCTAGCGGGGGCTCACACTACGAGCAGTACTTC.

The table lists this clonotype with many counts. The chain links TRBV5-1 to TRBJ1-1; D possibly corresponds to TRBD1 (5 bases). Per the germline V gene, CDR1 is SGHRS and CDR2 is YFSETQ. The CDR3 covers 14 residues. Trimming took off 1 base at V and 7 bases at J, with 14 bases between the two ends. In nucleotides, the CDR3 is TGCGCCAGCAGCTTGCGGGGCCTCGCCGTTGAAGCTTTCTTT. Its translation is CASSLRGLAVEAFF.